The rows below give T cell receptor beta chains drawn from one sample of a study of blood T cell repertoires in COVID-19. Clones were read by immunoSEQ multiplex PCR, and TCRdb kept only the in-frame ones, dropping some. The data contain 150,000 to 200,000 clones, roughly 80% of them singletons. Sequencing was done on a sample of peripheral blood. All receptors derive from a woman aged 25 to 39 with acute or convalescent COVID-19. Both conserved end residues are part of each CDR3. Fields, in order: V gene, J gene, CDR3 protein.

v_gene: TRBV6-2/TRBV6-3; j_gene: TRBJ2-7; CDR3aa: CASSYRTPPLYEQYF
v_gene: TRBV5-1; j_gene: TRBJ1-2; CDR3aa: CASSPGTGWEANYGYTF
v_gene: TRBV6-5; j_gene: TRBJ1-2; CDR3aa: CASSPGTGYGYTF
v_gene: TRBV6-6; j_gene: TRBJ2-1; CDR3aa: CASSSRGWDEQFF
v_gene: TRBV6-5; j_gene: TRBJ2-7; CDR3aa: CATMTGYHYEQYF
v_gene: TRBV4-2; j_gene: TRBJ2-1; CDR3aa: CASSQDGESSYNEQFF
v_gene: TRBV4-2; j_gene: TRBJ2-3; CDR3aa: CASSPSSGTSGTDTQYF
v_gene: TRBV6-5; j_gene: TRBJ1-5; CDR3aa: CAGGGGIGNQPQHF
v_gene: TRBV9; j_gene: TRBJ1-3; CDR3aa: CASSVVGTGSGNTIYF
v_gene: TRBV6-2/TRBV6-3; j_gene: TRBJ2-7; CDR3aa: CASSRSYEQYF
v_gene: TRBV6-5; j_gene: TRBJ1-5; CDR3aa: CASGTGGFSNQPQHF
v_gene: TRBV28; j_gene: TRBJ2-1; CDR3aa: CASRKQGPSYNEQFF
v_gene: TRBV27; j_gene: TRBJ2-1; CDR3aa: CASSLLASGRAGNEQFF
v_gene: TRBV7-6; j_gene: TRBJ1-5; CDR3aa: CASSEEAGGGQPQHF
v_gene: TRBV28; j_gene: TRBJ1-2; CDR3aa: CASSYRVAYGYTF
v_gene: TRBV3-1/TRBV3-2; j_gene: TRBJ1-3; CDR3aa: CASSQDDSYSGNTIYF
v_gene: TRBV14; j_gene: TRBJ2-2; CDR3aa: CASSQDFRALGYPSRELFF
v_gene: TRBV19; j_gene: TRBJ1-1; CDR3aa: CASRPVTRRENTEAFF
v_gene: TRBV7-8; j_gene: TRBJ1-1; CDR3aa: CASSPGTGLGEAF
v_gene: TRBV6-5; j_gene: TRBJ2-7; CDR3aa: CASRRTSGPYEQYF
v_gene: TRBV23-1; j_gene: TRBJ2-3; CDR3aa: CASGPGGPRANTDTQYF
v_gene: TRBV28; j_gene: TRBJ1-5; CDR3aa: CASMGGFRNQPQHF
v_gene: TRBV29-1; j_gene: TRBJ2-5; CDR3aa: CSVWGGPETQYF
v_gene: TRBV5-5; j_gene: TRBJ2-5; CDR3aa: CASSPDLGQETQYF
v_gene: TRBV7-2; j_gene: TRBJ2-3; CDR3aa: CASSLDPASTDTQYF
v_gene: TRBV29-1; j_gene: TRBJ1-1; CDR3aa: CSGSLRLNTEAFF
v_gene: TRBV11-2; j_gene: TRBJ1-2; CDR3aa: CASSDLWTGNYGYTF